This T cell receptor beta chain was captured in a study of cytotoxic CD8 clonotypes in ibrutinib-treated CLL (dated by TCRdb to the early 2020s). The study in broad terms: In this cohort, 15 patients were treatment-naive and 11 to 12 were relapsed/refractory, while 17 to 18 had unmutated IGHV. Partial responses were observed in about 24 patients and complete responses in 2; after a median follow-up of 68 months, remission was maintained in roughly 14 patients and progression was observed in about twelve. Response samples were taken after a median of about a year on treatment, ranging from about 6 to 40 months. Samples averaged about 260,000 productive templates and 94,082 productive rearrangements. Of the roughly 86 participants in the trial, about two dozen had longitudinal samples available. Cryopreserved peripheral blood mononuclear cells were obtained before treatment, at response, and at either sustained remission or disease progression. Overall study results and their limits: At baseline, clonality was higher than in age-matched healthy donors and showed a strong correlation with circulating CD8+ T-cell counts. Clonality rose at ibrutinib response, remained stable during sustained remission, and dropped back toward baseline at progression. Sampling times were not matched between patients in sustained remission and patients whose disease was progressing, and lymph node repertoires were not examined. Public clonotypes were rare and either shrank or stayed stable during treatment, and the rise in clonality at ibrutinib response reflected expansion of private clonotypes.

The CDR3 starts with the cysteine, ends with the phenylalanine, and has 15 residues. CDR3 DNA is the only sequence kept; it has 45 bases, read in frame from the first base. CDR1 and CDR2, per the germline V gene (reference sequence), are MNHEY and SMNVEV. V and J are trimmed by 4 bases and 4 bases, and the gene matches miss 6 bases of the junction. For TCR beta library preparation, approximately 2 micrograms of genomic DNA were isolated from cryopreserved PBMCs. Longitudinal blood samples from CLL patients receiving ibrutinib monotherapy were subjected to high-throughput TCR beta sequencing. The patients took part in an open-label, single-center phase 2 trial of ibrutinib monotherapy. This clone appeared a single time. The antigen it recognizes is unknown. No base qualities exist here, and no much larger clone lies one base off it. The goal of deep resolution MiSeq sequencing was a depth between 1 in 1 million and 1 in 200,000 T cells, and coverage averaged 10x per clonotype. TCR beta libraries were generated with the immunoSEQ hsTCRB Kit. On the authors' methods: ImmunoSEQ Data Assistant and ImmunoSEQ Analyzer were used for data analysis, and V, D and J genes were assigned according to IMGT definitions. Clonality, with values ranging from 0 to 1, was calculated as one minus the normalized Shannon entropy of productive rearrangement frequencies. Only overrepresented clonotypes making up at least 0.05% of each patient's repertoire were included in the public clonotype analysis. Fewer than 15 age-matched healthy donor repertoires from immuneACCESS served as clonality controls. TCRdb limited this immuneACCESS table to in-frame rearrangements with V and J called. A share of clones is missing; checked studies link under half to unresolved V genes, and the rest is unexplained. V and J calls and clone size are those listed in that table; D and trimming were worked out from the DNA. The sample table records some 310,000 clones; about 80% of these occur just once. The top ten hold 5% to 7% of the sample.

Material: PBMCs, obtained before ibrutinib treatment. The chain is encoded by TRBV27 joined to TRBJ2-5; 10 central nucleotides agree with TRBD1. The clonotype comes from a human donor with chronic lymphocytic leukemia. Here is the DNA: TGTGCCAGCAGTTCTGGCCGGACAGGGGGAGAGACCCAGTACTTC. This encodes CASSSGRTGGETQYF.